The rows below give T cell receptor beta chains drawn from one sample of a study of cytomegalovirus exposure and HLA in healthy donors. Using immunoSEQ multiplex PCR, the repertoire was profiled, and TCRdb retains in-frame clones only, with some absent. The sample includes fewer than 250,000 clones, roughly 81% of them seen just once. The source material was PBMCs. The source of these receptors is a woman younger than 45 in good health and CMV-seropositive. CDR3s include the opening cysteine and the closing phenylalanine or tryptophan.

V gene,CDR3 protein
TRBV7-2,CASSTRGLAGARNEQFF
TRBV28,CASSLRTGSYGYTF
TRBV4-2,CASSQSIGGGPGTDTQYF
TRBV10-3,CAISARDRGQDTEAFF
TRBV15,CATSRDGGNSNQPQHF
TRBV4-3,CASSQGDRDAYEQYF
TRBV29-1,CSVVPGGFSTDTQYF
TRBV18,CASTTPVSGANVLTF
TRBV28,CASRGTGHGYTF
TRBV29-1,CSATGGTDTQYF
TRBV29-1,CSVDRDRDLYGYTF
TRBV19,CGSDPNRARGTEAFF
TRBV9,CASSARDRDNSPLHF
TRBV7-6,CASSLDRDAGELFF
TRBV30,CAWSNGGQANEKLFF
TRBV15,CATSRDGINQAFF
TRBV7-6,CASSGTGGEQYF
TRBV2,CASSGLAGGLHTQYF
TRBV15,CATTGAGVKETQYF
TRBV11-3,CASSSDGQGWNEQFF
TRBV6-4,CASSDYPGTGIDTQYF
TRBV30,CAWTKHGSYTF
TRBV7-2,CASSFSGTDPYEQYF
TRBV7-7,CASSLGGTETQYF
TRBV5-4,CASSLAGGAYEQYF
TRBV27,CASSGLRAGDHEQYF
TRBV7-9,CASSLGVQYGYTF
TRBV28,CASKPDSPRDGYTF
TRBV5-6,CASSLPGQGLTYEQYF
TRBV5-1,CASSFSQYTDTQYF
TRBV5-1,CASSLVVPSGVNEQFF
TRBV6-6,CASSFPGQGGEKLFF
TRBV2,CAGGQQSYEQYF
TRBV11-3,CASSPGTSVTDTQYF
TRBV4-3,CASSPGWTGDQPQHF
TRBV7-8,CASSLFPGLEGTQYF
TRBV21-1,CASSKVGGGYGEQFF
TRBV30,CAWRGGGYITGELFF
TRBV4-3,CASSQDWGSGTHSTDTQYF
TRBV4-1,CASSPSGGRYTEAFF
TRBV7-9,CASTPMGGARNEQFF
TRBV5-1,CASSPYSDTQYF
TRBV30,CAWSFSGGVYNEQFF